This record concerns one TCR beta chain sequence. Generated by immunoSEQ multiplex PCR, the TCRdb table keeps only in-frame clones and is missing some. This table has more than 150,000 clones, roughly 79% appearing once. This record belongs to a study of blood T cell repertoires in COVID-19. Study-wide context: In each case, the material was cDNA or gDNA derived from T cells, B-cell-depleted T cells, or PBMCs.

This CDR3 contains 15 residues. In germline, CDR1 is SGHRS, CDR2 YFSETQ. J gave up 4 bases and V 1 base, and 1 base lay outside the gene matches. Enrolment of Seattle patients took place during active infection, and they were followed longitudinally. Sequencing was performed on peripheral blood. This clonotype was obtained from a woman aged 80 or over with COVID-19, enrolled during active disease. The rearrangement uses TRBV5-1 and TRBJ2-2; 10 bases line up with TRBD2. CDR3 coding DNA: TGCGCCAGCAGCTTGACTAGCGGGACCACCGGGGAGCTGTTTTTT. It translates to CASSLTSGTTGELFF.